This entry features one T cell receptor (beta chain) sequence. The antigen is unknown. Other DNA sequences in the same sample also yield this CDR3. The sample comes from a study of shared clonotypes between healthy human individuals. Findings of the study overall: Memory subsets had estimated richness that was generally smaller than that of naive subsets. Sequencing depth was predicted to influence how clonotypes are shared among donors. Clonotype sharing across a few donors was observed for around 5% of naive CD4 clonotypes.

Unmatched junction bases numbered 4, after V lost 4 bases and J lost 4 bases. Germline V lookup: CDR1 MDHEN, CDR2 SYDVKM. The CDR3 extends over 15 amino acids. Using immunoSEQ multiplex PCR, the repertoire was profiled, and TCRdb retains in-frame clones only, with some absent. Seen here are around 2.5 million clones, roughly 93% observed once, and the top ten hold about 0.34%. Sequencing used naive CD4+ T cells from PBMCs. Sample subset: CD45RA+ positively selected. This receptor was obtained from a young man in good health. Some clones in this sample may be carry-over from other donors' samples. The chain employs TRBV28 and TRBJ1-4; 9 nucleotides match TRBD1. The CDR3 coding sequence is TGTGCCAGCAGTTCCCCGGGACAGGGTAATGAAAAACTGTTTTTT. Translated: CASSSPGQGNEKLFF.